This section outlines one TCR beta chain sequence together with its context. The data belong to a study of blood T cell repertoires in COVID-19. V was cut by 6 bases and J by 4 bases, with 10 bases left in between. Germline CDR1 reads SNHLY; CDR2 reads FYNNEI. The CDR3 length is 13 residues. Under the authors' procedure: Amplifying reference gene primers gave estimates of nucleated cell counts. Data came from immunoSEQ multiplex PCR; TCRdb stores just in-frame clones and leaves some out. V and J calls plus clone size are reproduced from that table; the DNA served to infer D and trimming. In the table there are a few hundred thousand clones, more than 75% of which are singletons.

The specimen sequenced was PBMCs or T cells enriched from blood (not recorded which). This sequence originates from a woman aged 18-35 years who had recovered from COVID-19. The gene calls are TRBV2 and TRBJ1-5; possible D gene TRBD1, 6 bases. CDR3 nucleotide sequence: TGTGCCAGCAGGGTGGACAGTAATCAGCCCCAGCATTTT. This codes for CASRVDSNQPQHF.